The present T cell receptor (beta chain) was sequenced within a study of T cell responses to AZD1222 COVID-19 vaccine. Study-wide results and caveats: Clonal diversity was possibly underestimated, and the donors were mostly white British, with more females.

This clone was detected only once. Its antigen is not identified. Sequencing was performed with immunoSEQ multiplex PCR; in TCRdb, only in-frame clones are kept and a portion is missing. The data hold 150,000 to 200,000 clones, with 80% to 95% observed a single time. V was pared by 3 bases and J by 0 bases, with 9 bases between. This CDR3 is 15 amino acids long. Germline-derived CDR1 and CDR2 are GTSNPN and SVGIG (reference sequence). The chain recombines TRBV30 with TRBJ1-6, with D unresolved. The sample here was peripheral blood, taken on day 0 of AZD1222 vaccination. The clonotype was recovered from an adult in good health. In DNA, the CDR3 is TGTGCCTGGAGCCTGTTGAGCTCCTATAATTCACCCCTCCACTTT. This sequence encodes CAWSLLSSYNSPLHF.